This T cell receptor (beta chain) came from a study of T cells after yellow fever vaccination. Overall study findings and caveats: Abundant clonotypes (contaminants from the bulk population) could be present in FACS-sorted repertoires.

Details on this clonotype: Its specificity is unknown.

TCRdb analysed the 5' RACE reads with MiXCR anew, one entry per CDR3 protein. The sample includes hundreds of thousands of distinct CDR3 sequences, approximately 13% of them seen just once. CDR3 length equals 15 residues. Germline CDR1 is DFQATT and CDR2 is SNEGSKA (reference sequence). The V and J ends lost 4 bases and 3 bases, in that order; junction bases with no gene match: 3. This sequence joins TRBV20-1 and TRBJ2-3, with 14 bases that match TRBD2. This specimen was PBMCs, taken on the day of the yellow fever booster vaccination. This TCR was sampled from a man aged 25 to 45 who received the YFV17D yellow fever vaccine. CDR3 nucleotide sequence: TGCAGTGCTACCCGACTAGCGGGAGGGACAGATACGCAGTATTTT. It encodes CSATRLAGGTDTQYF.